This T cell receptor (beta chain) was identified during a study of blood T cell repertoires in COVID-19. Study summary: Collection of acute and convalescent COVID-19 samples took place in the United States, Italy and Spain. Sources were T cells, B-cell-depleted T cells, or PBMCs; the material itself was cDNA or gDNA.

Per the original data handling: The authors estimated nucleated cell counts from reference gene primer amplification. Libraries were prepared by immunoSEQ multiplex PCR; TCRdb keeps only in-frame clonotypes and omits some of them. That table furnishes V, J and clone size, whereas the DNA furnished D and trimming. The sample carries around 91,000 clones, around 82% recorded once. This clone was recorded only once. Per the germline V gene, CDR1 is SGHKS and CDR2 is YYEKEE (reference sequence). With 1 base removed from V and 6 bases from J, the gap between germline ends came to 14 bases. CDR3 length equals 15 residues.

This sequence joins TRBV5-5 and TRBJ1-5, with D unclear. This receptor was obtained from a human donor in a cohort sampled during active COVID-19. The sample was peripheral blood. The CDR3, as DNA: TGTGCCAGCAGCTTGTTGGCACCCAGAGGTCAGCCCCAGCATTTT. Translating it yields CASSLLAPRGQPQHF.